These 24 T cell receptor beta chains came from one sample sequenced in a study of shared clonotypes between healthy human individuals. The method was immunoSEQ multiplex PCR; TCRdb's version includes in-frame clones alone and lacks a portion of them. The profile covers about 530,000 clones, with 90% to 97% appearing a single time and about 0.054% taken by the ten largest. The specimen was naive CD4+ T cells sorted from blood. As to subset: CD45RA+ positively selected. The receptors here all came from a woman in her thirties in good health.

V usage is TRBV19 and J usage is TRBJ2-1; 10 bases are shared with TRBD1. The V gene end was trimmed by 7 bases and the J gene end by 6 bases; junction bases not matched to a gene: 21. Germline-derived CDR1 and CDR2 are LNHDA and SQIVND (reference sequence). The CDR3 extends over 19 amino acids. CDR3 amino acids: CASTVDRLTGQGSLNEQFF. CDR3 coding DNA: TGTGCCAGTACCGTAGACAGATTGACGGGACAGGGGAGCCTCAATGAGCAGTTCTTC.

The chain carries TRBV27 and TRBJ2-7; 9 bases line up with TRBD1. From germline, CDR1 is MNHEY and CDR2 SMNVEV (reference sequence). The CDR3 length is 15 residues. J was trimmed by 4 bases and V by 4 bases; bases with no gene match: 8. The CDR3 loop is CASSSRDRANYEQYF. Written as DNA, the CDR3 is TGTGCCAGCAGTTCTAGGGACAGGGCGAATTACGAGCAGTACTTC.

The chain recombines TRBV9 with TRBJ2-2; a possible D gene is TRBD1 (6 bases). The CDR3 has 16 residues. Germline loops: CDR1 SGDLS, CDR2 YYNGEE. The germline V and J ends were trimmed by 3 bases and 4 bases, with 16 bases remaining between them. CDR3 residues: CASSGQAVQGTGELFF. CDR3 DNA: TGTGCCAGCAGCGGACAGGCCGTCCAAGGCACCGGGGAGCTGTTTTTT.

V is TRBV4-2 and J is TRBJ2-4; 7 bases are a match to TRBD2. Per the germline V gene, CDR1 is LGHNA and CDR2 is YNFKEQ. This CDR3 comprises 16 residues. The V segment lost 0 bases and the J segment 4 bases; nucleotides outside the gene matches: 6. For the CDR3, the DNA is TGTGCCAGCAGCCAAGATTGGCGGCGGGAGAAAAACATTCAGTACTTC. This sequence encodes CASSQDWRREKNIQYF.

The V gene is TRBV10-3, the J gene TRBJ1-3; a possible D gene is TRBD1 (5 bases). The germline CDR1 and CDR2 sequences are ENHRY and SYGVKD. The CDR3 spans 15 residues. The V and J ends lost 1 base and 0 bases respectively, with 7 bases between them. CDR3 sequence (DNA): TGTGCCATCAGTGAGTTACAGGACTCTGGAAACACCATATATTTT. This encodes CAISELQDSGNTIYF.

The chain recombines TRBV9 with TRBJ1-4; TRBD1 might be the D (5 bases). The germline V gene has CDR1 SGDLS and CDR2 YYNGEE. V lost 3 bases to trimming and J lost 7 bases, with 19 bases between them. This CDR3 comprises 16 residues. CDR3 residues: CASSASRQSFGEKLFF. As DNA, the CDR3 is TGTGCCAGCAGCGCCAGCAGACAGAGCTTCGGTGAAAAACTGTTTTTT.

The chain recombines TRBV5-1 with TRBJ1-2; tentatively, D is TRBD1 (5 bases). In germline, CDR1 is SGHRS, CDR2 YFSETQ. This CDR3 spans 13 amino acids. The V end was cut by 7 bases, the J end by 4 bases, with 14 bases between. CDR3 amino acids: CASSPGHSYGYTF. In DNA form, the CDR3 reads TGCGCCAGCTCTCCGGGGCACTCCTATGGCTACACCTTC.

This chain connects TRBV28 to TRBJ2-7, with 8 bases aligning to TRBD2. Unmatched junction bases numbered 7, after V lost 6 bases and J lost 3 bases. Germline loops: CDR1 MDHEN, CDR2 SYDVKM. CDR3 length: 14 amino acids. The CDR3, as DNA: TGTGCCAGCAGCCATGTAGCGGGAATCTACGAGCAGTACTTC. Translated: CASSHVAGIYEQYF.

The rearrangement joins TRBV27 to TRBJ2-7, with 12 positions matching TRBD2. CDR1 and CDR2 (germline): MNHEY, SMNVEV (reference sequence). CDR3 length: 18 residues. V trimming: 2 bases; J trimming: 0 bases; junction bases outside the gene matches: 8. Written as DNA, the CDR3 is TGTGCCAGCAGTTTACGAGGACTAGCGGGGACTTCCTCCTACGAGCAGTACTTC. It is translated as CASSLRGLAGTSSYEQYF.

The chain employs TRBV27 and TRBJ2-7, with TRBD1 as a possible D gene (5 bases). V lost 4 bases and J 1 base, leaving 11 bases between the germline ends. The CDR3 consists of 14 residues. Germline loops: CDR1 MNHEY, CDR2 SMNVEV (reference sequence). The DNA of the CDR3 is TGTGCCAGCAGTTGGGGCGGACCATCCTACGAGCAGTACTTC. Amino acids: CASSWGGPSYEQYF.

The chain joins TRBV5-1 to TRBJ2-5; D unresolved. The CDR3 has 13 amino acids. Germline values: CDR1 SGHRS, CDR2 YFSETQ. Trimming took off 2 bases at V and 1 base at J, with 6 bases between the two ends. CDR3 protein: CASSFTGQETQYF. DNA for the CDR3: TGCGCCAGCAGCTTCACGGGCCAAGAGACCCAGTACTTC.

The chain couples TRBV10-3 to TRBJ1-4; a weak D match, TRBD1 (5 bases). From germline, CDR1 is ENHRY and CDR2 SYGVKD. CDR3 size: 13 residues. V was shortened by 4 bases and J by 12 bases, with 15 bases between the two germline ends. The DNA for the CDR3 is TGTGCCATCAGTGTCGACAGTAGTAGGGAACTGTTTTTT. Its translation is CAISVDSSRELFF.

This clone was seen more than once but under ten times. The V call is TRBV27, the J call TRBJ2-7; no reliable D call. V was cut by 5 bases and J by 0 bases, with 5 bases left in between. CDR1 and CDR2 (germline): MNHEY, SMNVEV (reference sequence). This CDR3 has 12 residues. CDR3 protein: CASSDASYEQYF. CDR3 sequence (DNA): TGTGCCAGCAGTGACGCCTCCTACGAGCAGTACTTC.

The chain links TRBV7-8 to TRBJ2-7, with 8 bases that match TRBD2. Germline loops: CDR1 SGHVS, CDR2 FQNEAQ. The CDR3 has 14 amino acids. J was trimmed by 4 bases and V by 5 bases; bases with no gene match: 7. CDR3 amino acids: CASSPWTSLYEQYF. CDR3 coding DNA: TGTGCCAGCAGCCCATGGACTAGCTTGTACGAGCAGTACTTC.

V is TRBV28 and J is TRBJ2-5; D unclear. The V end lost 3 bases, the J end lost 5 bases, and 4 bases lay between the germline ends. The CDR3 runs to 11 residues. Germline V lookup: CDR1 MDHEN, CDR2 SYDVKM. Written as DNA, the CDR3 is TGTGCCAGCAGTTTCCGGGAGACCCAGTACTTC. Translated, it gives CASSFRETQYF.

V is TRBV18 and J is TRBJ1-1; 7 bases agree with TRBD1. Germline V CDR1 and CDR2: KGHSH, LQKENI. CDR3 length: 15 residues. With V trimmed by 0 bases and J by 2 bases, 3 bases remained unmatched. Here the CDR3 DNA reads TGTGCCAGCTCACCACCGGGACAGTTTAACACTGAAGCTTTCTTT. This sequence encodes CASSPPGQFNTEAFF. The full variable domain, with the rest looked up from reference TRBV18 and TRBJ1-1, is NAGVMQNPRHLVRRRGQEARLRCSPMKGHSHVYWYRQLPEEGLKFMVYLQKENIIDESGMPKERFSAEFPKEGPSILRIQQVVRGDSAAYFCASSPPGQFNTEAFFGQGTRLTVV.

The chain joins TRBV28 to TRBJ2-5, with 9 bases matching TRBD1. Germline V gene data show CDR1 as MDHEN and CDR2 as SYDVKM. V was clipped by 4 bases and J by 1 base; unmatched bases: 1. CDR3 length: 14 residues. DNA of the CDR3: TGTGCCAGCAGTTCACAGGGGGCCCAAGAGACCCAGTACTTC. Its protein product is CASSSQGAQETQYF.

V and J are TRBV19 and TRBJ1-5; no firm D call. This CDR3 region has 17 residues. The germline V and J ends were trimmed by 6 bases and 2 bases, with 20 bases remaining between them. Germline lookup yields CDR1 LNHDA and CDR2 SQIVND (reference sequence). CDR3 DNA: TGTGCCAGTAGGAACAAGAGATTGGGAAGGGGCAATCAGCCCCAGCATTTT. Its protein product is CASRNKRLGRGNQPQHF.

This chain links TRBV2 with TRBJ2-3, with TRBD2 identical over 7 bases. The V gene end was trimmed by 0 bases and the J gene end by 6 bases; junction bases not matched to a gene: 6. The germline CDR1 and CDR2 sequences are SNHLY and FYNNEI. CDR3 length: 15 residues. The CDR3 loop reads CASSEALGGSDTQYF. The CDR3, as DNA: TGTGCCAGCAGTGAAGCGCTGGGGGGGTCGGATACGCAGTATTTT.

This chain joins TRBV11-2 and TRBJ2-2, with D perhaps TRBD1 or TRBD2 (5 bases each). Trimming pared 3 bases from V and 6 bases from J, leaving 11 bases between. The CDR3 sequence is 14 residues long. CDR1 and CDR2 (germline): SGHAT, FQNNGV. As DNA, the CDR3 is TGTGCCAGCAGCTTTATTGGGGGACCCGGGGAGCTGTTTTTT. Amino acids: CASSFIGGPGELFF.

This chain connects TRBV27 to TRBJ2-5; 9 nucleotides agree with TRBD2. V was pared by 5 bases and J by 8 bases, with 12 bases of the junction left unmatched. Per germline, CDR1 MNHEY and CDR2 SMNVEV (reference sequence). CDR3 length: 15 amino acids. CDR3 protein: CASSPFGREGVTQYF. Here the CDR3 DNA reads TGTGCCAGCAGTCCCTTCGGGCGGGAGGGCGTAACCCAGTACTTC.

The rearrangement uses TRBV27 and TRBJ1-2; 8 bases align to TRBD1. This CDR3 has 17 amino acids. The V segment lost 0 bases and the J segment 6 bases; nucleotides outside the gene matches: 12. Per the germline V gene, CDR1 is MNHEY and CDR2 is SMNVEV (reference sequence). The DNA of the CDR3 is TGTGCCAGCAGTTTATCGTTCGGGACAGGAGACAAAAATGGCTACACCTTC. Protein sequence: CASSLSFGTGDKNGYTF.

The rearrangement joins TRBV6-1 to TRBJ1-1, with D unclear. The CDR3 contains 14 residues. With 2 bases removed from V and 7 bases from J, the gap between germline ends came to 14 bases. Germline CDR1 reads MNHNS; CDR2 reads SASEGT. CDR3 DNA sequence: TGTGCCAGCAGTGAACTCTCCGCGAGTGGTGAAGCTTTCTTT. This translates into CASSELSASGEAFF.

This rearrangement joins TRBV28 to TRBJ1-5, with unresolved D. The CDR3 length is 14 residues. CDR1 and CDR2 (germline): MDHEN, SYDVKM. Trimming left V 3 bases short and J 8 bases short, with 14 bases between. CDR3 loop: CASSLIQEGEPQHF. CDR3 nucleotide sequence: TGTGCCAGCAGTTTGATCCAGGAGGGAGAGCCCCAGCATTTT. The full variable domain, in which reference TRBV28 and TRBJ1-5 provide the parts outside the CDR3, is DVKVTQSSRYLVKRTGEKVFLECVQDMDHENMFWYRQDPGLGLRLIYFSYDVKMKEKGDIPEGYSVSREKKERFSLILESASTNQTSMYLCASSLIQEGEPQHFGDGTRLSIL.